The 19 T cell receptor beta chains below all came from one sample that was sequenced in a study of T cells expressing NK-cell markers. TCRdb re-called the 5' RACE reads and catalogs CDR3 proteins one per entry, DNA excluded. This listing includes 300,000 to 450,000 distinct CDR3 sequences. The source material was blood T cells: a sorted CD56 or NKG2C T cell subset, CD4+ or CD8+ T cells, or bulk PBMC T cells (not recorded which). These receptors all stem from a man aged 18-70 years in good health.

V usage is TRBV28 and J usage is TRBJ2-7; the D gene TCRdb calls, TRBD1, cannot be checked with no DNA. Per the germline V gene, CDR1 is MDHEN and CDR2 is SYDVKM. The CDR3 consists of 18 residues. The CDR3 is CASSSPRDRGVSSYEQYF.

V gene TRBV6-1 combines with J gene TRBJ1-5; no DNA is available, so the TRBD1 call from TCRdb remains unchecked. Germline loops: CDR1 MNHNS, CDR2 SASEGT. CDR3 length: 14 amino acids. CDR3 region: CASYRDRVGQPQHF.

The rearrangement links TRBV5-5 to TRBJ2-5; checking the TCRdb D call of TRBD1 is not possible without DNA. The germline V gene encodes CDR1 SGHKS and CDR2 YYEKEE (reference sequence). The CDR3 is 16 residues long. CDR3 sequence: CASSLAMAGAQETQYF.

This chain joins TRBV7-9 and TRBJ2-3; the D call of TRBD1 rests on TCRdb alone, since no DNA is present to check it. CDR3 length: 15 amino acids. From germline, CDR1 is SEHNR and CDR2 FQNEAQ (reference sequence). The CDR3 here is CASSLGTAGVDTQYF.

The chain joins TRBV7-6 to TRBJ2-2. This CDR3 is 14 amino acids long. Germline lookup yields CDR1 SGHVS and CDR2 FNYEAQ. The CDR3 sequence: CASSRYSNTGELFF.

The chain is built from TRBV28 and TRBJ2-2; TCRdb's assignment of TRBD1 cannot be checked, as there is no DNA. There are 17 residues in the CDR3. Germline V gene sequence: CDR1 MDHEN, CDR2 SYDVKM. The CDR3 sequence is CASSYRAGGTENGELFF. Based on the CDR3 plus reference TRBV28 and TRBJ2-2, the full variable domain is DVKVTQSSRYLVKRTGEKVFLECVQDMDHENMFWYRQDPGLGLRLIYFSYDVKMKEKGDIPEGYSVSREKKERFSLILESASTNQTSMYLCASSYRAGGTENGELFFGEGSRLTVL.

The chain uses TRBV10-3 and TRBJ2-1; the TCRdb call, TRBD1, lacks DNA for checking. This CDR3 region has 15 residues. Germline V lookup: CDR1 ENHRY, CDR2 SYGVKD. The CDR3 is CAIAAGQGRDNEQFF.

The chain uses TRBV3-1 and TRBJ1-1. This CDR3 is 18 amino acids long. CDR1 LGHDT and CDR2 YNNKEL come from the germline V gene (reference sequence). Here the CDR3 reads CASSQRGAGGPLNTEAFF. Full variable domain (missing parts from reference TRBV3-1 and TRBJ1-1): DTAVSQTPKYLVTQMGNDKSIKCEQNLGHDTMYWYKQDSKKFLKIMFSYNNKELIINETVPNRFSPKSPDKAHLNLHINSLELGDSAVYFCASSQRGAGGPLNTEAFFGQGTRLTVV.

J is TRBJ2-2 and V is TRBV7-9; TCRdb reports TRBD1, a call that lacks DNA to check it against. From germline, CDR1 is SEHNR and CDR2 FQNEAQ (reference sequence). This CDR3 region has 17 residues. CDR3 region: CASSLKGTGKTTGELFF.

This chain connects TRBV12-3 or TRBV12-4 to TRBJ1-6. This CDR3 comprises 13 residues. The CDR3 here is CASSLSTNSPLHF.

CDR3 region: CASSPLGRKNTEAFF. The gene calls are TRBV7-9 and TRBJ1-1; TCRdb's assignment of TRBD1 cannot be checked, as there is no DNA. The V gene's germline CDR1 is SEHNR and CDR2 FQNEAQ (reference sequence). This CDR3 is 15 amino acids long.

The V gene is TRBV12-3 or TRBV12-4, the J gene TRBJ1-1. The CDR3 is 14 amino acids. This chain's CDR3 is CASSLWEGSTGAFF.

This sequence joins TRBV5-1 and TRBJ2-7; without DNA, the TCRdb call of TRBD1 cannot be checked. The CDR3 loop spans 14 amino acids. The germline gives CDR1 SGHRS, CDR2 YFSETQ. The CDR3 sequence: CASSPGQGQYEQYF.

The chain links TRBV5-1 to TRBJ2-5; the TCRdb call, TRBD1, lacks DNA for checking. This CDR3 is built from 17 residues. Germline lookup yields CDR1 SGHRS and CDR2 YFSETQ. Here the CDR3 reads CASSQGLDSYLRETQYF. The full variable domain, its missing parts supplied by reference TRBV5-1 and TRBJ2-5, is KAGVTQTPRYLIKTRGQQVTLSCSPISGHRSVSWYQQTPGQGLQFLFEYFSETQRNKGNFPGRFSGRQFSNSRSEMNVSTLELGDSALYLCASSQGLDSYLRETQYFGPGTRLLVL.

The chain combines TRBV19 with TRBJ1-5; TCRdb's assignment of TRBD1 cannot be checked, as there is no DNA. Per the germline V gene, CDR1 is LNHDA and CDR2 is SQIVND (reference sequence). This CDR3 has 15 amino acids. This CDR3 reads CASTKTDRPNQPQHF.

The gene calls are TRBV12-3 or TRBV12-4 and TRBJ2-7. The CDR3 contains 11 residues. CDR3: CASSLRWEQYF.

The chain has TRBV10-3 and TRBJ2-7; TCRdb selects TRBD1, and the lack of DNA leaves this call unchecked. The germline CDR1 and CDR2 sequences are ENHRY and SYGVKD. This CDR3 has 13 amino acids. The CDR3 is CAIAGTGTYEQYF.

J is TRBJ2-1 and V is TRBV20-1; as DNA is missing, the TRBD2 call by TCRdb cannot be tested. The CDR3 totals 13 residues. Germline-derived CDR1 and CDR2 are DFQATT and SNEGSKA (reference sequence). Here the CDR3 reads CSAPLAGRSEQFF.

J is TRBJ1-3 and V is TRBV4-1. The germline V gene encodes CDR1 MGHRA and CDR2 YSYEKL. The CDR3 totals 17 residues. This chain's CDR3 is CASSPAGRRTSGNTIYF.